The subject of this entry is one T cell receptor (beta chain). TEMRA cells were FACS-enriched, unlike CD8+ and CD4+ T cells, which were negatively isolated. The authors reverse transcribed roughly 0.5 to 1 ug RNA with random hexamers. Multiplex immunoSEQ PCR targeted 54 Vbeta and 13 Jbeta TCR beta segments. TCRdb ran MiXCR on the immunoSEQ multiplex PCR reads and lists one entry per CDR3 protein. Of about 120,000 distinct CDR3 sequences listed, 95% to 96% are singletons. The entry originates in a study of CD8 T cells in Susac syndrome. The CDR3 is 14 amino acids. The V gene's germline CDR1 is LNHDA and CDR2 SQIVND (reference sequence). V was cut by 3 bases and J by 8 bases, with 14 bases left in between.

The chain links TRBV19 to TRBJ1-5; the D is unclear. The sequenced material came from CD4+ T cells from PBMCs. This TCR was recovered from a human donor with Susac syndrome. The CDR3 protein is CASSIRSSGEPQHF. CDR3 nucleotide sequence: TGTGCCAGTAGTATCAGGTCTTCAGGTGAGCCCCAGCATTTT.